Here is one T cell receptor beta chain with its context. This record belongs to a study of blood T cell repertoires in COVID-19. Study details: Whether acute or convalescent, the COVID-19 samples came from the United States, Italy and Spain. The analysed material was cDNA or gDNA that came from T cells, B-cell-depleted T cells, or PBMCs.

In the source study's methods: Reference gene primer amplification yielded estimated nucleated cell counts. Sequencing used immunoSEQ multiplex PCR; TCRdb keeps in-frame clones, though not all of them. D and trimming were read from the DNA, whereas the V and J calls and clone size are those reported in that table. Of approximately 220,000 clones listed, roughly 80% are singletons. CDR3 length: 13 amino acids. J was trimmed by 2 bases and V by 5 bases; bases with no gene match: 3. CDR1 is SGHNT and CDR2 is YYREEE in the germline V gene (reference sequence). The clonotype was recovered from a woman older than 75 with acute or convalescent COVID-19. The chain combines TRBV5-4 with TRBJ1-2, with 7 nucleotides matching TRBD1. Material: peripheral blood. The DNA for the CDR3 is TGTGCCAGCAGTCCGGACAGGAACTATGGCTACACCTTC. Protein sequence: CASSPDRNYGYTF.